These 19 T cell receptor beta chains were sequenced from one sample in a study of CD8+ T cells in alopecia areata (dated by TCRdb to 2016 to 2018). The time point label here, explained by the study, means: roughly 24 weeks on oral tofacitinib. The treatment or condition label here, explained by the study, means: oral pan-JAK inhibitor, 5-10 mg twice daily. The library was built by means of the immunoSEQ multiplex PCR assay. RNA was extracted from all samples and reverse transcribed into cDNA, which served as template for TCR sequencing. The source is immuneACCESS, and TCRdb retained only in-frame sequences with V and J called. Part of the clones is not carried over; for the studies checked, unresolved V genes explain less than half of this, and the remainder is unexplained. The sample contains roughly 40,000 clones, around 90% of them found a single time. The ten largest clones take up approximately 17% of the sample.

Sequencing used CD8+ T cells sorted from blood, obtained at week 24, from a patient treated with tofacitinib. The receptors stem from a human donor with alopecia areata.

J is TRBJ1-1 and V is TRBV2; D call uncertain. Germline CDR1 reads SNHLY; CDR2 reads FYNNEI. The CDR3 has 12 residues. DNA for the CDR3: TGTGTGAAACGGAGACCGAACACTGAAGCTTTCTTT. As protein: CVKRRPNTEAFF. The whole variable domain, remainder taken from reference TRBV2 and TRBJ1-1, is EPEVTQTPSHQVTQMGQEVILRCVPISNHLYFYWYRQILGQKVEFLVSFYNNEISEKSEIFDDQFSVERPDGSNFTLKIRSTKLEDSAMYFCVKRRPNTEAFFGQGTRLTVV.

As DNA, the CDR3 is TGTGCCAGCAGCCGGCAACAGGGGAGCGACACTGAAGCTTTCTTT. This gives the protein CASSRQQGSDTEAFF. The genes are TRBV7-9 and TRBJ1-1, with 7 bases aligning to TRBD1. Germline loops: CDR1 SEHNR, CDR2 FQNEAQ (reference sequence). Trimming cost V 5 bases and J 3 bases; bases outside gene matches: 9. This CDR3 has 15 residues. Complete variable domain (other parts from reference TRBV7-9 and TRBJ1-1): DTGVSQNPRHKITKRGQNVTFRCDPISEHNRLYWYRQTLGQGPEFLTYFQNEAQLEKSRLLSDRFSAERPKGSFSTLEIQRTEQGDSAMYLCASSRQQGSDTEAFFGQGTRLTVV.

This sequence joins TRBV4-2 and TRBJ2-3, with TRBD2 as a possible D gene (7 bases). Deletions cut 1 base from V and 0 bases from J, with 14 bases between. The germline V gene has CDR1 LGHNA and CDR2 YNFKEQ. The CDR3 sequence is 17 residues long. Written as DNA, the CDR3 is TGTGCCAGCAGCCAAGCTTTGGCGGGGGCCAGCACAGATACGCAGTATTTT. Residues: CASSQALAGASTDTQYF.

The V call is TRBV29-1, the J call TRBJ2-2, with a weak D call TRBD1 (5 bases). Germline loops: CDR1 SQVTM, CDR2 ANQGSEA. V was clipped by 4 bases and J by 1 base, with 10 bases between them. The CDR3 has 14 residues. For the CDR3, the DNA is TGCAGCGTTGTGGGGCGAGTGAACACCGGGGAGCTGTTTTTT. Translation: CSVVGRVNTGELFF.

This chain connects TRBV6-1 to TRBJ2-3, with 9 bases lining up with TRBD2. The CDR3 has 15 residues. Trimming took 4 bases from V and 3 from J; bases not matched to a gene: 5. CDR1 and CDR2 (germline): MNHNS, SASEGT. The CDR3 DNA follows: TGTGCCAGCAGTGTACTAGCGGGCGAAACAGATACGCAGTATTTT. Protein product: CASSVLAGETDTQYF.

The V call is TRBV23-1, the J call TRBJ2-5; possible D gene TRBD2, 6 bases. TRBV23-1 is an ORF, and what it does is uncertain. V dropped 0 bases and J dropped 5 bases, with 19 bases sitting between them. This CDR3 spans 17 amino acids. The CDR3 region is CASSQSIVGPRGETQYF. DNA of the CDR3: TGCGCCAGCAGTCAATCGATCGTCGGCCCACGGGGGGAGACCCAGTACTTC.

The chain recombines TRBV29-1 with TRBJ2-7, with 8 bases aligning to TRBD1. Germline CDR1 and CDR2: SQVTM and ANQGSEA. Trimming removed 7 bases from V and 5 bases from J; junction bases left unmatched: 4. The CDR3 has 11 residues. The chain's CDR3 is CSARTGNEQYF. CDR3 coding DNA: TGCAGCGCGAGGACAGGGAACGAGCAGTACTTC.

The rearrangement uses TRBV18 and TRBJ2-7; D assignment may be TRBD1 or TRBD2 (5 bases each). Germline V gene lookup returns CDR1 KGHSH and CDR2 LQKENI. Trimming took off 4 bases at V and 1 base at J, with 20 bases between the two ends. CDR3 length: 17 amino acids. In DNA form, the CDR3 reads TGTGCCAGCTCACTTGTTCCGGGACCGGCTTTTTCCTACGAGCAGTACTTC. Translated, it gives CASSLVPGPAFSYEQYF.

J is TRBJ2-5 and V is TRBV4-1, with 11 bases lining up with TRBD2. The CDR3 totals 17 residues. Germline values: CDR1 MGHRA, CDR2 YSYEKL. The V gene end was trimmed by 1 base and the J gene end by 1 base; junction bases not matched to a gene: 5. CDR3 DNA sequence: TGCGCCAGCAGCCAAGGGGGACTAGCGGAGTTCCAAGAGACCCAGTACTTC. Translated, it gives CASSQGGLAEFQETQYF.

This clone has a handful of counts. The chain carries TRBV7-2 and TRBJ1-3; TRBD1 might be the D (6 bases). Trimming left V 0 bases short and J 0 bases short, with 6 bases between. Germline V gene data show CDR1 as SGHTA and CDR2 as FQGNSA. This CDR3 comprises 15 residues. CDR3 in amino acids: CASSLAGGSGNTIYF. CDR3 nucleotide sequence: TGTGCCAGCAGCTTAGCAGGGGGCTCTGGAAACACCATATATTTT.

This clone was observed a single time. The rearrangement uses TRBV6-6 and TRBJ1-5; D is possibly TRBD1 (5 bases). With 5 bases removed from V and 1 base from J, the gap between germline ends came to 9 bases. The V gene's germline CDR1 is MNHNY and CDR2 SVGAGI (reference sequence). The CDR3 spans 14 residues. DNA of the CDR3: TGTGCCAGCAGTCTGACAGACAGCAATCAGCCCCAGCATTTT. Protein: CASSLTDSNQPQHF.

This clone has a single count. CDR3 protein: CSVVGATGELFF. The CDR3 region has the DNA TGCAGCGTTGTAGGGGCGACCGGGGAGCTGTTTTTT. This chain links TRBV29-1 with TRBJ2-2; perhaps TRBD1 as D (5 bases). V lost 4 bases to trimming and J lost 5 bases, with 8 bases between them. Looked up from germline, CDR1 is SQVTM and CDR2 is ANQGSEA. The CDR3 totals 12 residues.

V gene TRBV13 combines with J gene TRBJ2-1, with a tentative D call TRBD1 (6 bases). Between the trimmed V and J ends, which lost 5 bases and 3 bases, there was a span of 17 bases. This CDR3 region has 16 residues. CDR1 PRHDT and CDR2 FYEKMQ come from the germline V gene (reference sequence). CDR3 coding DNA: TGTGCCAGCAGCGCTCGGTCGGGACAATTCTACAATGAGCAGTTCTTC. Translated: CASSARSGQFYNEQFF.

The CDR3 loop is CASSRDSSPEQYF. In DNA, the CDR3 is TGTGCCAGTTCGCGGGACTCCTCGCCCGAGCAGTACTTC. V is TRBV19 and J is TRBJ2-7; weak D call: TRBD2 (6 bases). Trimming pared 8 bases from V and 6 bases from J, leaving 17 bases between. The length of the CDR3 is 13 residues. Germline CDR1 LNHDA, CDR2 SQIVND (reference sequence).

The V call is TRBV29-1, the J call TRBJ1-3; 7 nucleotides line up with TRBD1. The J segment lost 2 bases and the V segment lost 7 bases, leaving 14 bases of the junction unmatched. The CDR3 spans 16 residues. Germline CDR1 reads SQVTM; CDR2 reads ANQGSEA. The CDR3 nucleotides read TGCAGCGCCTACACCGCCGATACAGGGGCTGGAAACACCATATATTTT. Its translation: CSAYTADTGAGNTIYF.

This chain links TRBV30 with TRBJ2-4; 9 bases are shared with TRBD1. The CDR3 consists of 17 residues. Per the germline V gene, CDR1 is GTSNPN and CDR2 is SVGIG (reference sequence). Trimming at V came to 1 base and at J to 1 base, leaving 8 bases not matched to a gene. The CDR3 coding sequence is TGTGCCTGGAGTGGCCCCATACAGGGGGCTGCCAAAAACATTCAGTACTTC. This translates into CAWSGPIQGAAKNIQYF.

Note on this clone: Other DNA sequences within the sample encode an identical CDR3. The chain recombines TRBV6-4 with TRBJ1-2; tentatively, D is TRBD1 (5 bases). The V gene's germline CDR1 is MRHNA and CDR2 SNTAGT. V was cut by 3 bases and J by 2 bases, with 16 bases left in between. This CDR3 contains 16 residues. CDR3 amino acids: CASSEGTEDINYGYTF. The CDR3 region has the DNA TGTGCCAGCAGTGAGGGGACGGAAGATATAAACTATGGCTACACCTTC.

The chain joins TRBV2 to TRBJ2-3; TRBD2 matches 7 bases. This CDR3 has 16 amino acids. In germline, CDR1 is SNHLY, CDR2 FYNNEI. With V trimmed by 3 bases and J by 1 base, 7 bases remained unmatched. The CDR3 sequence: CASSEDRGDRTDTQYF. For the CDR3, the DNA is TGTGCCAGCAGTGAGGATCGGGGGGACCGCACAGATACGCAGTATTTT.

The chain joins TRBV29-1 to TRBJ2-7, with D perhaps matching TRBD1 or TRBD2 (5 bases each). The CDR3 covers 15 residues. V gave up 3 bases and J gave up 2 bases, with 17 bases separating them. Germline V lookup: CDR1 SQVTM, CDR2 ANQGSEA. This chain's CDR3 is CSVDSLQGETYEQYF. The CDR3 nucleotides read TGCAGCGTTGATAGTTTGCAGGGAGAAACCTACGAGCAGTACTTC.